This is a list of T cell receptor beta chains from one sample in a study of blood T cells in healthy people across ages. TCRdb independently ran MiXCR on the 5' RACE reads; one entry per CDR3 protein. This table has about 1.7 million distinct CDR3 sequences, roughly 27% appearing once. The specimen sequenced was blood. The receptors originated from a woman in her 30s in good health. Both conserved end residues are part of each CDR3. D genes are given only for firm matches. Size tells how often a clone was seen (once, few, many) or the class of an expanded clone, and some rows leave it out.

v_gene,j_gene,abundance,d_gene,CDR3aa,CDR3nt
TRBV20-1,TRBJ2-5,few,-,CSARDWQGQETQYF,TGCAGTGCTAGAGATTGGCAGGGCCAAGAGACCCAGTACTTC
TRBV12-3/TRBV12-4,TRBJ1-5,-,-,CASTSDRLGAQHF,TGTGCCAGCACCTCAGACAGGTTAGGAGCCCAGCATTTT
TRBV7-2,TRBJ2-3,-,-,CASSPDNTDTQYF,TGTGCCAGCAGCCCCGACAACACAGATACGCAGTATTTT
TRBV5-1,TRBJ2-5,many,-,CASSFPDRQETQYF,TGCGCCAGCAGCTTCCCCGACAGGCAAGAGACCCAGTACTTC
TRBV28,TRBJ1-2,-,TRBD1,CASSPETGYGYTF,TGTGCCAGCAGTCCAGAGACAGGGTATGGCTACACCTTC
TRBV7-9,TRBJ1-3,-,TRBD1,CASSFPGTDGSTIYF,TGTGCCAGCAGCTTCCCCGGGACAGACGGAAGCACCATATATTTT
TRBV7-9,TRBJ1-1,-,-,CASTPGGEAFF,TGTGCCAGCACGCCCGGCGGGGAAGCTTTCTTT
TRBV6-5,TRBJ1-2,-,-,CASRRQDRYTF,TGTGCCAGCAGACGTCAAGACAGGTACACCTTC
TRBV11-2,TRBJ2-5,-,TRBD2,CASSPFSGGGSFETQYF,TGTGCCAGCAGCCCCTTCAGCGGGGGGGGTTCTTTTGAGACCCAGTACTTC
TRBV7-2,TRBJ2-7,many,-,CASSLAETYEQYF,TGTGCCAGCAGCTTAGCGGAGACCTACGAGCAGTACTTC
TRBV14,TRBJ2-7,many,TRBD1,CASSPLMQGAGEQYF,TGTGCCAGCAGCCCCCTGATGCAGGGGGCGGGTGAGCAGTACTTC
TRBV20-1,TRBJ2-3,-,-,CSARRGRERDTQYF,TGCAGTGCTAGGAGGGGGAGGGAGAGAGATACGCAGTATTTT
TRBV5-1,TRBJ2-1,-,-,CASSLVTEGAFF,TGCGCCAGCAGCTTGGTTACGGAGGGGGCGTTCTTC
TRBV7-2,TRBJ2-1,-,TRBD2,CASSTEGLAVEQFF,TGTGCCAGCAGCACGGAAGGACTAGCCGTTGAGCAGTTCTTC
TRBV12-3/TRBV12-4,TRBJ1-5,-,-,CASSLGVRASQPQHF,TGTGCCAGCAGTTTGGGCGTCAGGGCCAGTCAGCCCCAGCATTTT
TRBV5-6,TRBJ1-5,few,-,CASSFFSAAGYNQPQHF,TGTGCCAGCAGCTTTTTTAGTGCGGCAGGGTACAATCAGCCCCAGCATTTT
TRBV7-6,TRBJ2-7,many,-,CASSLVRGGIANEQYF,TGTGCCAGCAGCTTAGTGAGAGGGGGGATCGCCAACGAGCAGTACTTC
TRBV4-3,TRBJ2-5,-,TRBD2,CASSQSTGGSYGQYF,TGCGCCAGCAGCCAGTCAACTGGCGGGAGCTACGGGCAGTACTTC